These T cell receptor beta chains were read from a single sample in a study of cytomegalovirus exposure and HLA in healthy donors. Sequenced by immunoSEQ multiplex PCR; TCRdb stores in-frame clones only, minus some. Among tens of thousands of clones listed, approximately 75% were seen once. Sequenced input: PBMCs. All receptors derive from a woman aged 40 to 50 in good health and CMV-seronegative. Each CDR3 is given with its conserved first and last residue. A D gene is named only where the DNA matches it firmly. Part of the rows lack a size; the others show once, few, many or a class for expanded clones.

NA	TRBV11-3	TRBD2	TRBJ2-5	CASSLDGTREETQYF	TGTGCCAGCAGCTTAGACGGGACTAGGGAAGAGACCCAGTACTTC
NA	TRBV6-5	NA	TRBJ1-2	CASSYSTTDIYGYTF	TGTGCCAGCAGTTACTCGACAACAGACATCTATGGCTACACCTTC
NA	TRBV25-1	TRBD2	TRBJ2-1	CASFRIGGNEQFF	TGTGCCAGCTTCAGAATCGGGGGGAATGAGCAGTTCTTC
NA	TRBV7-9	NA	TRBJ1-4	CASSPGLELFF	TGTGCCAGCAGCCCCGGACTGGAACTGTTTTTT
NA	TRBV7-2	TRBD2	TRBJ2-1	CASSLALSSGGGHYNEQFF	TGTGCCAGCAGCTTAGCGCTGTCTAGCGGGGGGGGCCACTACAATGAGCAGTTCTTC
NA	TRBV6-4	TRBD2	TRBJ2-1	CASSVRGDTSSYNEQFF	TGTGCCAGCAGTGTTCGGGGGGATACCAGCTCCTACAATGAGCAGTTCTTC
NA	TRBV5-4	TRBD1	TRBJ1-6	CASSLETGINSPLHF	TGTGCCAGCAGCTTGGAGACAGGGATAAATTCACCCCTCCACTTT
NA	TRBV7-7	NA	TRBJ1-2	CASSLAPGAFLGYTF	TGTGCTAGCAGCTTAGCTCCAGGGGCCTTTTTAGGCTACACCTTC
NA	TRBV11-2	NA	TRBJ2-7	CASSRRPYEQYF	TGTGCCAGCAGTCGTCGTCCCTACGAGCAGTACTTC
NA	TRBV30	NA	TRBJ1-1	CAWSVRQADTEAFF	TGTGCCTGGAGTGTACGACAGGCCGACACTGAAGCTTTCTTT
NA	TRBV6-1	NA	TRBJ1-1	CASTLRLNTEAFF	TGTGCCAGCACCCTAAGATTGAACACTGAAGCTTTCTTT
once	TRBV7-9	NA	TRBJ2-7	CASSLAGDRPAYEQYF	TGTGCCAGCAGCTTAGCGGGAGACCGACCCGCCTACGAGCAGTACTTC
NA	TRBV19	NA	TRBJ2-6	CASSIVSSGANVLTF	TGTGCCAGTAGTATCGTCAGCTCTGGGGCCAACGTCCTGACTTTC
NA	TRBV11-2	TRBD2	TRBJ2-5	CASSLRQAGANQETQYF	TGTGCCAGCAGCTTAAGACAAGCGGGGGCGAACCAAGAGACCCAGTACTTC
NA	TRBV7-2	TRBD1	TRBJ1-2	CASSPGTENGYTF	TGTGCCAGCAGCCCCGGGACAGAGAATGGCTACACCTTC
many	TRBV28	TRBD2	TRBJ2-2	CASSPGTSGYTGELFF	TGTGCCAGCAGTCCTGGGACTAGCGGTTACACCGGGGAGCTGTTTTTT
once	TRBV6-6	TRBD1	TRBJ1-5	CASRREGAENQPQHF	TGTGCCAGCAGACGGGAGGGGGCAGAAAATCAGCCCCAGCATTTT
NA	TRBV4-3	NA	TRBJ2-1	CASSPGLRDYNEQFF	TGCGCCAGCAGCCCCGGACTGCGAGACTACAATGAGCAGTTCTTC
NA	TRBV7-3	NA	TRBJ2-7	CASSLTGNSDLEYF	TGTGCCAGCAGCTTAACGGGAAACTCGGACTTGGAGTACTTC
few	TRBV7-3	TRBD2	TRBJ2-1	CASSFGGSIGSYNEQFF	TGTGCCAGCAGCTTCGGGGGGAGTATAGGATCCTACAATGAGCAGTTCTTC
NA	TRBV5-1	NA	TRBJ1-5	CASSPGGGGNQPQHF	TGCGCCAGCAGCCCGGGGGGCGGGGGCAATCAGCCCCAGCATTTT
NA	TRBV2	NA	TRBJ1-1	CASTGNTEAFF	TGTGCCAGCACAGGGAACACTGAAGCTTTCTTT
NA	TRBV2	NA	TRBJ1-1	CASSEQGTEAFF	TGTGCCAGCAGTGAGCAGGGAACTGAAGCTTTCTTT
NA	TRBV7-2	NA	TRBJ2-2	CASSFGVITGELFF	TGTGCCAGCAGCTTCGGGGTTATCACCGGGGAGCTGTTTTTT
few	TRBV7-9	NA	TRBJ2-3	CASSLAIHSDTQYF	TGTGCCAGCAGCTTAGCGATACATTCAGATACGCAGTATTTT
NA	TRBV14	NA	TRBJ2-3	CASSRPGQLGDTDTQYF	TGTGCCAGCAGCCGCCCCGGACAGCTAGGGGACACAGATACGCAGTATTTT
NA	TRBV6-5	TRBD1	TRBJ2-2	CASRLRGLLTGELFF	TGTGCCAGCCGTCTCAGGGGGCTTCTAACCGGGGAGCTGTTTTTT
NA	TRBV5-6	TRBD1	TRBJ2-2	CASSPRDRPTGELFF	TGTGCCAGCAGCCCAAGGGACAGACCCACCGGGGAGCTGTTTTTT
NA	TRBV5-4	NA	TRBJ2-6	CASSLGGPSSGANVLTF	TGTGCCAGCAGCTTGGGCGGGCCGAGCTCTGGGGCCAACGTCCTGACTTTC
few	TRBV28	NA	TRBJ2-1	CASSLSSEQFF	TGTGCCAGCAGTTTATCGAGTGAGCAGTTCTTC
few	TRBV4-1	TRBD1	TRBJ1-6	CASSLETGVESPLHF	TGCGCCAGCAGCCTCGAGACAGGGGTGGAATCACCCCTCCACTTT
once	TRBV5-8	TRBD1	TRBJ2-7	CATDGQGYEQYF	TGTGCCACCGATGGACAGGGTTACGAGCAGTACTTC
NA	TRBV9	TRBD1	TRBJ1-1	CASSVGQGRRGTEAFF	TGTGCCAGCAGCGTGGGACAGGGACGTAGGGGCACTGAAGCTTTCTTT
NA	TRBV11-2	NA	TRBJ2-1	CASSFFAEFSYNEQFF	TGTGCCAGCAGCTTTTTTGCGGAATTCTCCTACAATGAGCAGTTCTTC
NA	TRBV5-1	TRBD1	TRBJ2-1	CASSFRFPGTGASYNEQFF	TGCGCCAGCAGCTTCAGATTCCCCGGGACAGGGGCCTCCTACAATGAGCAGTTCTTC
NA	TRBV19	NA	TRBJ1-5	CASRYRDGNQPQHF	TGTGCCAGCCGCTACAGGGATGGCAATCAGCCCCAGCATTTT
NA	TRBV6-6	TRBD1	TRBJ2-7	CASRPHRGPDEQYF	TGTGCCAGCAGGCCTCACAGGGGGCCCGACGAGCAGTACTTC
few	TRBV19	NA	TRBJ1-1	CASRHREGNTEAFF	TGTGCCAGTAGACACAGGGAGGGGAACACTGAAGCTTTCTTT
NA	TRBV7-6	NA	TRBJ2-1	CASSLEQWVLQVF	TGTGCCAGCAGCTTAGAACAGTGGGTCTTACAAGTCTTC
few	TRBV9	TRBD2	TRBJ2-2	CASSVTSGGQVGTGELFF	TGTGCCAGCAGCGTAACTAGCGGGGGGCAGGTCGGCACCGGGGAGCTGTTTTTT
NA	TRBV18	TRBD1	TRBJ2-2	CASSPGTANTGELFF	TGTGCCAGCTCACCAGGGACAGCTAACACCGGGGAGCTGTTTTTT
NA	TRBV11-2	NA	TRBJ1-6	CASSPRGNSPLHF	TGTGCCAGCAGCCCTCGGGGTAATTCACCCCTCCACTTT
once	TRBV11-2	NA	TRBJ2-7	CASSLPSKRVTYEQYF	TGTGCCAGCAGCTTACCTTCCAAGAGAGTTACCTACGAGCAGTACTTC
NA	TRBV5-1	NA	TRBJ2-7	CASTPLWGETTYEQYF	TGCGCCAGCACCCCCTTGTGGGGGGAGACAACCTACGAGCAGTACTTC
once	TRBV5-1	TRBD2	TRBJ2-3	CASSFRLAGVTDTQYF	TGCGCCAGCAGCTTTCGACTAGCGGGAGTAACAGATACGCAGTATTTT
NA	TRBV5-1	TRBD2	TRBJ2-3	CASSAVAGSLDTQYF	TGCGCCAGCAGTGCGGTAGCGGGGTCTTTGGATACGCAGTATTTT
NA	TRBV7-8	TRBD1	TRBJ2-7	CASSFTEDRGYEQYF	TGTGCCAGCAGCTTTACCGAGGACAGGGGGTACGAGCAGTACTTC
NA	TRBV2	TRBD1	TRBJ2-1	CASTPDRAYNEQFF	TGTGCCAGCACCCCGGACAGGGCCTACAATGAGCAGTTCTTC
NA	TRBV29-1	NA	TRBJ2-3	CSVDDINTDTQYF	TGCAGCGTTGACGACATTAACACAGATACGCAGTATTTT
once	TRBV5-8	TRBD1	TRBJ2-7	CASSRTGAYEQYF	TGTGCCAGCAGCCGGACAGGGGCCTACGAGCAGTACTTC
NA	TRBV6-6	NA	TRBJ1-2	CASSRQENYGYTF	TGTGCCAGCAGCCGACAAGAAAACTATGGCTACACCTTC
NA	TRBV7-3	TRBD1	TRBJ2-2	CASSLMGQGTGELFF	TGTGCCAGCAGCTTAATGGGACAGGGCACCGGGGAGCTGTTTTTT
NA	TRBV19	NA	TRBJ2-2	CASSMRQGAAAGELFF	TGTGCCAGTAGTATGCGGCAGGGTGCGGCGGCCGGGGAGCTGTTTTTT
NA	TRBV27	TRBD2	TRBJ2-2	CASSPTLGLAGRITGELFF	TGTGCCAGCAGTCCAACCCTGGGACTAGCGGGAAGGATCACCGGGGAGCTGTTTTTT
NA	TRBV11-2	TRBD2	TRBJ2-1	CASSFTSGHNEQFF	TGTGCCAGCAGTTTCACTAGCGGCCACAATGAGCAGTTCTTC
NA	TRBV5-5	NA	TRBJ1-5	CASSLVPDQPQHF	TGTGCCAGCAGCTTGGTACCAGATCAGCCCCAGCATTTT
few	TRBV4-3	NA	TRBJ2-1	CASSQDFLQGRNEQFF	TGCGCCAGCAGCCAAGATTTCCTCCAGGGTAGGAATGAGCAGTTCTTC
NA	TRBV6-1	NA	TRBJ2-7	CASSEAYGLAYEQYF	TGTGCCAGCAGTGAAGCTTACGGACTTGCCTACGAGCAGTACTTC
NA	TRBV19	NA	TRBJ1-5	CASSGRVNQPQHF	TGTGCCAGTAGTGGCAGGGTCAATCAGCCCCAGCATTTT